The clone carrying this T cell receptor beta chain came up many times. Its target is unknown. Germline CDR1 and CDR2: SEHNR and FQNEAQ (reference sequence). Trimming removed 2 bases at V and 2 bases at J, with 8 bases between. This CDR3 is built from 14 residues. These data belong to a study of identical twins. Findings and caveats of the study: Models underestimated TCR alpha sharing (out-of-frame) in monozygotic twins.

It was template switching that added a universal primer site, and there were unique molecular identifiers on the cDNA. Via MiXCR, TCRdb re-called the 5' RACE reads, giving one row per CDR3 protein. The sample lists over 250,000 distinct CDR3 sequences; more than 8% were seen once. In addition, the sample was reused for a study of yellow fever vaccine responses in identical twins. This second study says: It has been reported that, in twins, the vaccine T cell response seemed partly convergent and partly personalized.

Input material: CD8+ T cells sorted from blood. The rearrangement uses TRBV7-9 and TRBJ2-3, with unresolved D. The sequence was collected from a woman aged 18-29 years in good health. The CDR3 loop is CASSLTVYTDTQYF. CDR3 bases: TGTGCCAGCAGCTTAACAGTCTACACAGATACGCAGTATTTT.